The entry that follows covers one T cell receptor beta chain sequence. Antigen specificity is unknown. The source of the sample is a study of identical twins. Overall study results and limits: Modelling underestimated the level of out-of-frame TCR alpha sharing observed in monozygotic twins.

This CDR3 has 17 amino acids. V shed 5 bases and J shed 4 bases, with 23 bases lying between them. A universal primer site was created by template switching, with the cDNA bearing unique molecular identifiers. TCRdb re-analysed the 5' RACE reads in MiXCR, keeping a single row per CDR3 protein. The table shows hundreds of thousands of distinct CDR3 sequences, with roughly 20% occurring only once. These records were also assigned to another study, of T cells expressing NK-cell markers.

Source material: PBMCs. This clonotype originated in a young woman in good health. This chain links TRBV12-3 or TRBV12-4 with TRBJ2-5, with D possibly matching TRBD2 (6 bases). The CDR3 nucleotides are TGTGCCAGCAGTCTCCGACTAGGCGGGCAAAAAGGAGAGACCCAGTACTTC. Residues: CASSLRLGGQKGETQYF.